What follows is one TCR beta chain and its context. These data come from a study of blood T cells in healthy people across ages. Primed by a sample-barcoded 5' primer and a J-beta primer mix, a second PCR proceeded for roughly 6 to 12 cycles. From the 5' RACE reads, TCRdb called clonotypes with MiXCR, one entry per CDR3 protein. The profile shows hundreds of thousands of distinct CDR3 sequences, 40% to 50% of them singletons. The CDR3 sequence is 14 residues long. Germline V CDR1 and CDR2: SNHLY, FYNNEI. V dropped 8 bases and J dropped 5 bases, with 19 bases sitting between them. The sequencing input was blood. The chain couples TRBV2 to TRBJ2-7; no firm D call. This clonotype was obtained from an elderly man in good health. The CDR3, as DNA: TGTGCCAGCGCGCCTAGGGTAGGGCTGAACGAGCAGTACTTC. This gives the protein CASAPRVGLNEQYF. The full variable domain, rest sourced from reference TRBV2 and TRBJ2-7, is EPEVTQTPSHQVTQMGQEVILRCVPISNHLYFYWYRQILGQKVEFLVSFYNNEISEKSEIFDDQFSVERPDGSNFTLKIRSTKLEDSAMYFCASAPRVGLNEQYFGPGTRLTVT.